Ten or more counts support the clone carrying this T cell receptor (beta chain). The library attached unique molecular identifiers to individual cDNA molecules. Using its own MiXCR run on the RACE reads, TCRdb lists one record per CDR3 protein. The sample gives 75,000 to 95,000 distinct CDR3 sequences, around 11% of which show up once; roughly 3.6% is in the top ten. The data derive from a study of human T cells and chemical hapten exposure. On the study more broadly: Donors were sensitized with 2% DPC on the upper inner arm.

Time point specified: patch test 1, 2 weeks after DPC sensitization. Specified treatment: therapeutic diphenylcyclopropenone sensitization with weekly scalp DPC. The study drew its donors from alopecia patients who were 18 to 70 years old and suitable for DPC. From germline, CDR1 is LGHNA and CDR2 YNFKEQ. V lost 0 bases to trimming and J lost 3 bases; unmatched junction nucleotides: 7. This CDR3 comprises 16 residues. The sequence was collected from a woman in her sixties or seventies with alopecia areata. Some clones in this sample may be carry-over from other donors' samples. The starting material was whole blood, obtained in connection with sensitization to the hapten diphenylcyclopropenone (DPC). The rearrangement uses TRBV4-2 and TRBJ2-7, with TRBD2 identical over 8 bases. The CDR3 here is CASSQDWSGGLYEQYF. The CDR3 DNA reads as TGTGCCAGCAGCCAAGATTGGAGCGGGGGCCTCTACGAGCAGTACTTC.